This TCR beta chain was profiled in a study of cytomegalovirus exposure and HLA in healthy donors (TCRdb year 2017). Regarding the research as a whole: According to an earlier analysis of a few hundred of the donors, some 180 million T cells yielded over 100 million unique TCR beta sequences and more than 250 Gb of sequence data. A separate validation cohort of 100 to 150 different subjects was used in addition to the 666-subject first cohort. Rather than using new phenotypic data, the later analysis identified candidate immune exposures from TCR beta sequences and from how often those sequences occurred across donors. Genome-wide SNP genotypes for about 55% of the 666 donors were used in a later genetic analysis, which treated that subset as a discovery cohort. In a later analysis, previously published TCR beta repertoires from several hundred donors were re-analyzed and high-resolution HLA genotyping was added so that TCR occurrence patterns could be studied. Donor age, sex, ethnicity and CMV serostatus were compiled together with the repertoire data. Of the 350 to 450 genotyped donors, 81% fell in the genetic ancestry cluster associated with self-reported Caucasian donors. The study was designed to test whether signatures of past pathogen exposure could be identified by cataloging public T cell receptors. The study used immunosequencing to profile the T cell repertoires of several hundred subjects and linked those repertoires to cytomegalovirus serostatus. Both class I and class II loci were covered by HLA typing, at four-digit resolution. Approximately 330 gigabases of sequencing data and approximately 91 million unique TCR sequences made up an early release that covered several hundred HLA-typed donors. Among about 370 genotyped donors of the cohort, an average of roughly 230,000 unique TCR beta nucleotide sequences was sequenced per donor, of which roughly 17% were non-productive. To predict cytomegalovirus infection status, the study brought together high-throughput TCR immunosequencing, statistical association of individual TCRs with disease status, and machine learning. All discovery cohort repertoires had been generated using a single sequencing platform. An earlier analysis of 500 to 750 of the donors applied high-throughput TCR beta sequencing to assess whether each TCR beta V gene segment acted as functional or pseudogenic. Typing coverage varied by locus: about 629-630 donors for A, B, C, DRB1 and DQB1; under 550 for DQA1; more than 600 for DPA1; under 490 for DPB1. Five DR-DQ haplotypes were handled as single units for association and clustering, since linkage in the cohort was strong. What the research found in general, with its limitations: Presence/absence analyses assumed roughly uniform sequencing depth across donors, an assumption that may not hold. In the study, 150 to 200 TCR beta chains were listed as associated with cytomegalovirus. A further reported finding was that TCR beta sequences accurately predicted the HLA-A and HLA-B alleles for most subjects in the first cohort. When HLA alleles, especially DR and DQ, strongly co-occurred, attributing TCR associations to individual alleles was difficult. While some public TCRs were present in many individuals, most TCR sequences turned up only very rarely across donors. Because HLA typing was missing for some donors at each locus, association tests included only the typed subset. A later analysis found that HLA-associated TCR beta chains were more clonally expanded and had lower generation probabilities than equally common non-associated chains. A later analysis found that most CMV-associated TCR beta chains appeared HLA-restricted, with HLA associations seemingly driven largely by CMV exposure. Immune exposure information for the cohort was limited to CMV serostatus. Cytomegalovirus status was reported to be diagnosed by the classifier with high specificity and sensitivity in both the original and validation cohorts. The cohort was sequenced for TCR beta chains only, and without alpha or paired-chain data the features that could be detected were limited. About 15 rarely observed V segments, including chromosome 9 orphons, were excluded from the earlier analysis of about 500 of the donors because counts were too low. Linkage disequilibrium might explain the correlated functional status among segregating V segments, but an unknown experimental factor could not be excluded. In a later analysis, 15,000 to 20,000 TCR beta sequences were associated with specific HLA alleles at a false discovery rate of 0.05. In a later analysis, several top co-occurrence clusters were reported to appear linked to parvovirus B19, influenza, CMV and Epstein-Barr virus. A few of the identified cytomegalovirus-associated TCR beta chains were confirmed in vitro to be specific for cytomegalovirus antigens. Some IMGT-functional V segments, including TRBV6-2 and TRBV6-3, could not be distinguished by the 87-base-pair reads and were therefore excluded. In a later analysis, TCR association rates were found to vary across HLA loci, with the most associated TCRs seen for DRB1 alleles and the fewest for HLA-C alleles. A later genetic analysis associated a missense DCLRE1C variant with V-gene and J-gene trimming of TCR beta chains, and an independent cohort replicated the association. A later genetic analysis reported fewer N-insertions in productive TCRs among donors in an Asian-associated ancestry cluster than the roughly 700-donor mean. The authors suggested that the approach could potentially be extended to other disease states and immunological phenotypes. An earlier analysis of approximately 540 of the donors showed that most TCR beta V segments appeared in productive rearrangements either about 87% or about 30% of the time, which broadly matched IMGT annotations. A cluster of highly shared sequence variants was judged likely to be a technical artifact of the sequencing pipeline.

CDR1 SGHTA and CDR2 FQGTGA are derived from the germline V gene. Trimming removed 1 base from V and 9 bases from J; the gene matches leave 11 bases unexplained. Spanning cysteine to phenylalanine, the CDR3 consists of 16 amino acids. Only the CDR3 DNA stays, 48 bases, in frame from base 1. In total, roughly 670 healthy bone marrow donors made up the cohort. Cohort members were all nominally healthy when sampled, although unrecorded immune exposures were likely present. The donor tested CMV seropositive and was one of the 289 seropositive cohort members. Each donor provided a peripheral blood sample, and peripheral blood mononuclear cells were used for TCR beta sequencing. Genomic DNA extraction from the blood cell samples was performed with the Qiagen DNeasy Blood Extraction Kit. Receptors were amplified or captured by the immunoSEQ multiplex PCR assay. A mixture of 60 forward primers for TCR Vbeta segments and 13 reverse primers for TCR Jbeta segments was used in the multiplex PCR. Amplification of the CDR3 region of rearranged TCR beta genes was performed with a multiplex PCR assay on genomic DNA. The amplified TCR beta libraries were sequenced on the Illumina HiSeq System as 87-base-pair reads. As for the authors' bioinformatics: A later analysis counted approximately 84 million unique TCR beta chains across the 600 to 850 repertoires, and approximately 11 million of these chains were shared by at least two donors. Raw reads were error-corrected and collapsed into unique sequences by a nearest-neighbor algorithm in which closely related sequences were merged to remove PCR and sequencing errors. CDR3 sequences were aligned to IMGT reference sequences to assign V, D and J gene segments. For a sequence to be retained, a match of at least six nucleotides was required to both a V gene segment and a J gene segment. Rearrangements were classified as productive when the CDR3 lacked stop codons and remained in frame with V and J, and all other rearrangements were classified as non-productive. CDR3 was defined according to IMGT convention as the region running from the second conserved V-encoded cysteine to the conserved J-encoded phenylalanine. Sequences without an unambiguous match to a single V gene segment were excluded from the earlier analysis of approximately 560 of the donors. In an earlier analysis of 587 of the donors, V segments were called functional above 56.7% productive rearrangements and were called segregating when the between-donor standard deviation exceeded 5%. A statistical classification framework was developed to diagnose cytomegalovirus status using the catalog of TCR beta chain sequences. V and J gene assignment, in a later analysis, came from comparing TCR nucleotide sequences with IMGT/GENE-DB human TR gene sequences. A later analysis assigned CDR3 sequences and most-parsimonious VDJ recombination scenarios with the TCRdist pipeline. In a later analysis, each TCR beta chain was defined by its CDR3 amino acid sequence together with its V-gene family, and reads without a unique V-gene family were excluded. As a way to deal with suspected cross-contamination and a sequencing artifact, a later analysis dropped 450 to 600 nucleotide sequences that were highly shared and had low generation probability. In a later analysis, a clonal expansion index for each public chain was calculated from normalized within-repertoire ranks of inferred template counts. In a later analysis, generation probabilities were computed with a VDJ recombination model fitted to out-of-frame rearrangements, and the resulting probabilities were checked against IGoR. A later analysis scored TCR-TCR, TCR-HLA and TCR-CMV co-occurrence with hypergeometric tests, applying a repertoire-size bias correction to TCR pairs. To estimate false discovery rates, a later analysis permuted the HLA or CMV assignments 20 times. In a later analysis, co-occurring TCRs were grouped with DBSCAN, and TCRdist sequence similarity was added when clustering was performed within HLA-allele-positive subsets. For co-occurrence clustering, repertoires with fewer than 30,000 or more than 120,000 public chains were excluded, along with five repertoires with anomalous nucleotide sharing. The source is immuneACCESS, and TCRdb retained only in-frame sequences with V and J called. Part of the clones is not carried over; for the studies checked, unresolved V genes explain less than half of this, and the remainder is unexplained. V, J and clone size are those of that table, while D and trimming were read from the DNA. This sample holds approximately 150,000 clones; roughly 82% were observed only once. The ten largest clones take up about 11% of the sample.

Remarks on this clone: Its antigen target is currently unknown. Per-nucleotide qualities are absent, and no much larger clonotype sits a single base away.

The sample taken for sequencing was PBMCs. Recombination connected TRBV7-3 to TRBJ1-5, and 8 junction bases match TRBD1. The clonotype comes from a man aged 50 to 59 in good health and CMV-seropositive. The nucleotide sequence reads TGTGCCAGCAGCTTAATTGTCCGACAGGGGTTATCGCCCCAGCATTTT. Its product reads: CASSLIVRQGLSPQHF.